The 29 T cell receptor beta chains reported below all come from one sample, sequenced in a study of blood T cell repertoires in COVID-19. Clones were read by immunoSEQ multiplex PCR, and TCRdb kept only the in-frame ones, dropping some. The table includes about 170,000 clones, about 83% detected once. The sample was peripheral blood. The origin of the receptors is a young man with active or convalescent COVID-19.

This clone was seen only a few times. The chain employs TRBV10-3 and TRBJ1-1; D perhaps matches TRBD1 (5 bases). Germline CDR1 and CDR2: ENHRY and SYGVKD. Trimming removed 0 bases at V and 5 bases at J, with 13 bases between. The CDR3 contains 15 residues. In DNA form, the CDR3 reads TGTGCCATCAGTGAGTCGATCGGGGGGAAAACTGAAGCTTTCTTT. Translating gives CAISESIGGKTEAFF.

This sequence joins TRBV13 and TRBJ1-1; no definite D call. The CDR3 runs 13 residues. V was cut by 5 bases and J by 5 bases, with 12 bases left in between. Germline loops: CDR1 PRHDT, CDR2 FYEKMQ (reference sequence). CDR3 protein: CASSLWRDTEAFF. CDR3 DNA: TGTGCCAGCAGCCTCTGGAGAGATACTGAAGCTTTCTTT.

This chain joins TRBV5-6 and TRBJ2-5; the D is unclear. The V end was cut by 2 bases, the J end by 5 bases, with 4 bases between. This CDR3 region has 11 residues. Looked up from germline, CDR1 is SGHDT and CDR2 is YYEEEE. CDR3 coding DNA: TGTGCCAGCAGCTTCAGGGAGACCCAGTACTTC. It codes for CASSFRETQYF.

J is TRBJ2-1 and V is TRBV29-1, with TRBD1 as a possible D gene (6 bases). This CDR3 has 15 residues. Trimming took 6 bases from V and 2 from J, leaving 17 bases between them. The germline CDR1 and CDR2 sequences are SQVTM and ANQGSEA. This chain's CDR3 is CSVGTGSGTYNEQFF. The CDR3 DNA follows: TGCAGCGTCGGAACAGGGTCGGGCACCTACAATGAGCAGTTCTTC.

V and J are TRBV6-2 or TRBV6-3 and TRBJ1-2; 7 bases fit TRBD1. The germline V gene encodes CDR1 MNHEY and CDR2 SVGEGT. J was trimmed by 4 bases and V by 0 bases; bases with no gene match: 5. The CDR3 runs to 15 residues. As DNA, the CDR3 is TGTGCCAGCAGTTACTCACGGACAGGAGTCTATGGCTACACCTTC. This translates into CASSYSRTGVYGYTF.

V and J are TRBV6-6 and TRBJ2-7; D gene ambiguous. Germline-derived CDR1 and CDR2 are MNHNY and SVGAGI (reference sequence). This CDR3 comprises 12 residues. The germline V and J ends were trimmed by 6 bases and 0 bases, with 6 bases remaining between them. This chain's CDR3 is CASSSLSYEQYF. In nucleotides, the CDR3 is TGTGCCAGCAGCTCCCTCTCCTACGAGCAGTACTTC.

The chain uses TRBV5-1 and TRBJ2-7; TRBD1 matches at 10 bases. This CDR3 has 14 amino acids. The germline gives CDR1 SGHRS, CDR2 YFSETQ. V lost 4 bases and J lost 3; bases outside the gene matches: 4. The CDR3 bases are TGCGCCAGCAGCACCGGACAGGGGGGCTACGAGCAGTACGTC. Translation gives CASSTGQGGYEQYV.

The rearrangement joins TRBV5-4 to TRBJ2-1; TRBD1 might be the D (6 bases). The germline V gene has CDR1 SGHNT and CDR2 YYREEE (reference sequence). Trimming shortened V by 2 bases and J by 3 bases, and 12 bases separated the two germline ends. The CDR3 has 15 amino acids. CDR3 in amino acids: CASSFPGQHYNEQFF. CDR3 in DNA: TGTGCCAGCAGCTTTCCTGGACAGCACTACAATGAGCAGTTCTTC.

J is TRBJ2-5 and V is TRBV6-5; tentatively, D is TRBD2 (6 bases). V shed 8 bases and J shed 4 bases, with 20 bases lying between them. The germline gives CDR1 MNHEY, CDR2 SVGAGI. This CDR3 contains 15 residues. The CDR3, as DNA: TGTGCCAGCTCGGGGGACCGTTCCCTAGTAGAGACCCAGTACTTC. This sequence encodes CASSGDRSLVETQYF.

The gene calls are TRBV11-3 and TRBJ2-3; a weak D match, TRBD1 (6 bases). Germline CDR1 and CDR2: SGHNT and YENEEA. Trimming took 5 bases from V and 2 from J, leaving 20 bases between them. This CDR3 contains 17 residues. CDR3 residues: CASSPRGGSPNTDTQYF. CDR3 DNA: TGTGCCAGCAGCCCTAGAGGGGGAAGCCCCAACACAGATACGCAGTATTTT.

The gene calls are TRBV29-1 and TRBJ1-1; D is perhaps TRBD1 (6 bases). The germline gives CDR1 SQVTM, CDR2 ANQGSEA. V was shortened by 6 bases and J by 8 bases, with 22 bases between the two germline ends. The CDR3 contains 14 residues. The CDR3 here is CSVENAPGVAEAFF. The CDR3 bases are TGCAGCGTGGAAAATGCCCCAGGGGTAGCCGAAGCTTTCTTT.

The chain has TRBV25-1 and TRBJ1-2; the D is unclear. CDR1 and CDR2 from the germline V gene are MGHDK and SYGVNS. V lost 3 bases, J lost 5 bases, and 10 bases lay in between. The CDR3 spans 13 residues. CDR3 sequence reads: CASSDPYAYGYTF. The DNA of the CDR3 is TGTGCCAGCAGTGACCCCTACGCATATGGCTACACCTTC.

J is TRBJ1-1 and V is TRBV6-6; no clear D gene. Germline loops: CDR1 MNHNY, CDR2 SVGAGI (reference sequence). V was pared by 0 bases and J by 1 base, with 9 bases between. The CDR3 loop spans 15 amino acids. The CDR3 loop reads CASSYSREGNTEAFF. CDR3 DNA sequence: TGTGCCAGCAGTTACTCGAGGGAGGGGAACACTGAAGCTTTCTTT.

The genes are TRBV10-1 and TRBJ1-5; 7 nucleotides line up with TRBD1. CDR3 size: 17 residues. Germline V CDR1 and CDR2: WNHNN, SYGVQD (reference sequence). The V and J ends lost 3 bases and 2 bases, in that order; junction bases with no gene match: 10. The CDR3: CASSEFARGSCNQPQHF. The CDR3 DNA reads TGCGCCAGCAGTGAATTTGCCAGGGGGAGCTGCAATCAGCCCCAGCATTTT.

This chain links TRBV19 with TRBJ2-3, with 11 bases fitting TRBD2. The CDR3 covers 14 residues. V was pared by 9 bases and J by 3 bases, with 5 bases of the junction left unmatched. The germline V gene encodes CDR1 LNHDA and CDR2 SQIVND (reference sequence). The CDR3 loop reads CASRLAGNTDTQYF. Written as DNA, the CDR3 is TGTGCCAGCCGACTAGCGGGGAATACAGATACGCAGTATTTT.

J is TRBJ1-2 and V is TRBV3-1 (or the pseudogene TRBV3-2); 8 nucleotides match TRBD1. CDR3 length: 13 amino acids. V lost 0 bases and J lost 8; bases outside the gene matches: 2. CDR1 and CDR2 from the germline V gene are LGHDT and YNNKEL (reference sequence). The CDR3 DNA reads TGTGCCAGCAGCCAAGAGACAGGGGCCGGCTACACCTTC. It specifies CASSQETGAGYTF.

The rearrangement joins TRBV14 to TRBJ2-7; 7 bases are shared with TRBD1. Germline CDR1 reads SGHDN; CDR2 reads FVKESK. This CDR3 contains 15 residues. Trimming took 5 bases from V and 2 from J; bases not matched to a gene: 9. The CDR3 DNA follows: TGTGCCAGCAGCTTACGACAGGGCCACACCTACGAGCAGTACTTC. This sequence encodes CASSLRQGHTYEQYF. Looking up the rest from reference TRBV14 and TRBJ2-7 gives the full variable domain: EAGVTQFPSHSVIEKGQTVTLRCDPISGHDNLYWYRRVMGKEIKFLLHFVKESKQDESGMPNNRFLAERTGGTYSTLKVQPAELEDSGVYFCASSLRQGHTYEQYFGPGTRLTVT.

The chain recombines TRBV6-4 with TRBJ2-2, with a weak D call TRBD2 (5 bases). V was clipped by 2 bases and J by 5 bases, with 9 bases between them. CDR1 and CDR2 (germline): MRHNA, SNTAGT. The CDR3 is 14 residues long. The CDR3 reads CASSDGLETGELFF. DNA of the CDR3: TGTGCCAGCAGTGACGGACTCGAGACCGGGGAGCTGTTTTTT.

The chain recombines TRBV7-8 with TRBJ2-7, with 8 bases matching TRBD1. With 7 bases clipped from V and 0 bases from J, the junction kept 2 bases outside the gene matches. The CDR3 covers 13 residues. Germline CDR1 is SGHVS and CDR2 is FQNEAQ. CDR3 region: CASTGQVSYEQYF. CDR3 DNA sequence: TGTGCCAGCACGGGACAGGTCTCCTACGAGCAGTACTTC.

This clone was recorded once. The chain recombines TRBV18 with TRBJ2-7; D is perhaps TRBD1 (6 bases). The CDR3 totals 16 residues. Looked up from germline, CDR1 is KGHSH and CDR2 is LQKENI. V was clipped by 3 bases and J by 3 bases, with 18 bases between them. The CDR3: CASSPKSGTLDYEQYF. The CDR3 DNA sequence: TGTGCCAGCTCACCCAAATCCGGGACATTAGACTACGAGCAGTACTTC.

The V call is TRBV28, the J call TRBJ1-1; the D gene is possibly TRBD1 (6 bases). In germline, CDR1 is MDHEN, CDR2 SYDVKM. V gave up 8 bases and J gave up 0 bases, with 7 bases separating them. This CDR3 is 12 amino acids long. The CDR3: CASRTVNTEAFF. Written as DNA, the CDR3 is TGTGCCAGCCGGACAGTGAACACTGAAGCTTTCTTT.

The gene calls are TRBV11-2 and TRBJ2-2; D gene unclear. The ends were cut back, 10 bases at V and 0 bases at J, with 12 bases in the middle. This CDR3 is 14 amino acids long. Looked up from germline, CDR1 is SGHAT and CDR2 is FQNNGV. The DNA for the CDR3 is TGTGCCAACCGCCCTGACTCGAACACCGGGGAGCTGTTTTTT. Its translation is CANRPDSNTGELFF.

V is TRBV4-1 and J is TRBJ2-7; the D gene is possibly TRBD2 (7 bases). Germline values: CDR1 MGHRA, CDR2 YSYEKL. This CDR3 is 16 amino acids long. The V end lost 4 bases, the J end lost 4 bases, and 20 bases lay between the germline ends. The CDR3 coding sequence is TGCGCCAGCAGCCCCGTAGGGGGGAGGGCCGTTTACGAGCAGTACTTC. Protein: CASSPVGGRAVYEQYF.

The chain couples TRBV15 to TRBJ2-7; a possible D gene is TRBD1 (6 bases). Between the trimmed V and J ends, which lost 0 bases and 1 base, there was a span of 19 bases. The CDR3 loop spans 18 amino acids. Germline loops: CDR1 LNHNV, CDR2 YYDKDF (reference sequence). CDR3 in amino acids: CATSREFTGPEVSYEQYV. CDR3 nucleotide sequence: TGTGCCACCAGCAGAGAGTTTACAGGGCCCGAGGTATCCTACGAGCAGTACGTC.

The J gene is TRBJ2-1, the V gene TRBV27; TRBD2 matches at 9 bases. Germline V gives CDR1 MNHEY, CDR2 SMNVEV (reference sequence). V shed 4 bases, J shed 1 base, and the junction held 8 bases outside the gene matches. The CDR3 is made up of 17 amino acids. The CDR3 region is CASSSGLAGISYNEQFF. In DNA form, the CDR3 reads TGTGCCAGCAGTTCTGGTCTAGCGGGGATATCCTACAATGAGCAGTTCTTC.

A word on this clone: At one end the junction does not follow the germline gene, possibly because of a read error. This chain links TRBV10-3 with TRBJ1-1, with TRBD1 matching over 9 bases. Germline-derived CDR1 and CDR2 are ENHRY and SYGVKD. This CDR3 region has 14 residues. The CDR3 DNA is TGTACCATCAGGCGGACAGGGGAGAACACTGAAGCTTTCTTT. Encoded protein: CTIRRTGENTEAFF.

V gene TRBV11-2 combines with J gene TRBJ1-6, with TRBD1 as a possible D gene (5 bases). CDR3 length equals 16 residues. Germline V lookup: CDR1 SGHAT, CDR2 FQNNGV. Between the trimmed V and J ends, which lost 4 bases and 0 bases, there was a span of 10 bases. The CDR3 reads CASSSQGSSYNSPLHF. The DNA for the CDR3 is TGTGCCAGCAGCTCGCAGGGAAGCTCCTATAATTCACCCCTCCACTTT.

CDR3 coding DNA: TGTGCCAGTGTCCCCTACCCTGGGACAGGCGACACCGGGGAGCTGTTTTTT. Its translation is CASVPYPGTGDTGELFF. The rearrangement links TRBV19 to TRBJ2-2; TRBD1 agrees at 8 bases. The CDR3 runs 17 residues. Germline assignment: CDR1 LNHDA and CDR2 SQIVND (reference sequence). V dropped 8 bases and J dropped 3; count of bases not matched to a gene: 14.

This chain connects TRBV6-4 to TRBJ1-2; D ambiguous. The ends were cut back, 4 bases at V and 2 bases at J, with 8 bases in the middle. The CDR3 is 13 residues long. CDR1 and CDR2 (germline): MRHNA, SNTAGT. In DNA form, the CDR3 reads TGTGCCAGCAGTGTTGGGCCGAACTATGGCTACACCTTC. It specifies CASSVGPNYGYTF.